This T cell receptor (beta chain) was recovered during a study of T cell changes during pregnancy in multiple sclerosis. Using immunoSEQ multiplex PCR, the repertoire was profiled, and TCRdb retains in-frame clones only, with some absent. The sample carries fewer than 75,000 clones, 80% to 95% recorded once. The CDR3 length is 15 residues. CDR1 is MDHEN, CDR2 SYDVKM, per germline. Deletions cut 5 bases from V and 2 bases from J, with 16 bases between. The rearrangement uses TRBV28 and TRBJ2-7, with a possible D match to TRBD2 (6 bases). The sequencing used peripheral blood, collected after pregnancy. The TCR comes from a female donor in good health, enrolled as a control in a pregnancy study. CDR3 DNA: TGTGCCAGCAGTGGCGTGCGTAGCGGCCCCTACGAGCAGTACTTC. Translating it yields CASSGVRSGPYEQYF.